The 15 T cell receptor beta chains presented below share a single source sample, sequenced in a study of cytomegalovirus exposure and HLA in healthy donors. Primers for the PCR totalled 60 Vbeta and 13 Jbeta. Profiled with immunoSEQ multiplex PCR; TCRdb holds only in-frame clones, not every one. The data show over 150,000 clones, 75% to 85% seen once. The sample was PBMCs. The receptors derive from a boy aged 10-17 years in good health and CMV-seronegative.

This chain joins TRBV30 and TRBJ1-2; 10 bases are a match to TRBD1. CDR3 size: 15 residues. Germline CDR1 GTSNPN, CDR2 SVGIG (reference sequence). V gave up 3 bases and J gave up 2 bases; unmatched junction bases: 6. The DNA of the CDR3 is TGTGCCTGGAGAATCGGGACAGGGGACAACTATGGCTACACCTTC. Protein sequence: CAWRIGTGDNYGYTF.

The chain couples TRBV5-1 to TRBJ1-3; TRBD1 is a possible D gene (5 bases). Germline CDR1 is SGHRS and CDR2 is YFSETQ. V was cut by 3 bases and J by 0 bases, with 19 bases left in between. The CDR3 sequence is 18 residues long. The CDR3 protein is CASSWERTTVPSGNTIYF. For the CDR3, the DNA is TGCGCCAGCAGCTGGGAAAGAACGACAGTTCCCTCTGGAAACACCATATATTTT.

This clone was detected only a few times. The rearrangement joins TRBV2 to TRBJ1-1; D is ambiguous. This CDR3 has 13 amino acids. V was pared by 9 bases and J by 0 bases, with 11 bases between. Germline CDR1 SNHLY, CDR2 FYNNEI. The CDR3 nucleotides read TGTGCCAGGGCGGGAGAGCTGAACACTGAAGCTTTCTTT. Translating gives CARAGELNTEAFF.

The genes are TRBV4-3 and TRBJ1-2, with unresolved D. Germline CDR1 LGHNA, CDR2 YSLEER. V was pared by 3 bases and J by 3 bases, with 11 bases between. This CDR3 has 14 amino acids. The CDR3 region is CASSHIQAYYGYTF. DNA for the CDR3: TGCGCCAGCAGCCATATCCAGGCCTACTATGGCTACACCTTC.

The chain has TRBV12-5 and TRBJ2-7; D possibly corresponds to TRBD1 (5 bases). CDR3 length: 12 amino acids. Trimming left V 1 base short and J 5 bases short, with 6 bases between. Per germline, CDR1 LGHNT and CDR2 FRNRAP. Here the CDR3 DNA reads TGTGCTAGTGGTTTGGGGACAAACGAGCAGTACTTC. Translated: CASGLGTNEQYF.

The V and J genes are TRBV5-6 and TRBJ1-5, with D tentatively TRBD1 (5 bases). The V and J ends lost 3 bases and 3 bases respectively, with 13 bases between them. Germline CDR1 reads SGHDT; CDR2 reads YYEEEE. The CDR3 totals 15 residues. CDR3 nucleotides: TGTGCCAGCAGCTGGGGGGTGGGGTACAATCAGCCCCAGCATTTT. Translation gives CASSWGVGYNQPQHF.

The rearrangement links TRBV7-2 to TRBJ1-1; 8 positions agree with TRBD1. Germline V CDR1 and CDR2: SGHTA, FQGNSA. CDR3 length: 15 residues. The junction had 5 bases not matched to a gene; V was cut back by 1 base and J by 4 bases. The CDR3 DNA follows: TGTGCCAGCAGCTTAGGCCCAGGGGGCACCACTGAAGCTTTCTTT. This sequence encodes CASSLGPGGTTEAFF.

The rearrangement links TRBV9 to TRBJ2-1; possible D gene TRBD2, 6 bases. Trimming removed 4 bases at V and 8 bases at J, with 19 bases between. The CDR3 is made up of 15 amino acids. Germline CDR1 SGDLS, CDR2 YYNGEE. The CDR3: CASSPTPGGKHEQFF. CDR3 nucleotides: TGTGCCAGCAGCCCCACCCCCGGCGGGAAACATGAGCAGTTCTTC.

J is TRBJ2-2 and V is TRBV18, with D tentatively TRBD2 (6 bases). CDR3 length: 16 residues. Trimming removed 5 bases at V and 2 bases at J, with 15 bases between. Germline V lookup: CDR1 KGHSH, CDR2 LQKENI. The CDR3 loop is CASSMDGGLNTGELFF. The CDR3 coding sequence is TGTGCCAGCTCAATGGACGGGGGACTTAACACCGGGGAGCTGTTTTTT.

The chain has TRBV4-3 and TRBJ1-4, with D tentatively TRBD1 (5 bases). Germline V gene lookup returns CDR1 LGHNA and CDR2 YSLEER. CDR3 size: 13 residues. The V gene lost 5 bases and the J gene lost 5 bases, with 9 bases spanning the gap. The CDR3 DNA follows: TGCGCCAGCAGCAAGGGGCAGAATGAAAAACTGTTTTTT. Encoded protein: CASSKGQNEKLFF.

The chain has TRBV7-9 and TRBJ2-7; TRBD2 matches at 7 bases. V was clipped by 1 base and J by 4 bases; unmatched bases: 10. The CDR3 is 16 amino acids. CDR1 SEHNR and CDR2 FQNEAQ come from the germline V gene (reference sequence). CDR3 coding DNA: TGTGCCAGCAGCTTAGTCGGACTAGGCCCTTGGTACGAGCAGTACTTC. Amino acids: CASSLVGLGPWYEQYF.

J is TRBJ1-2 and V is TRBV19; D is unresolved. The V end was cut by 2 bases, the J end by 4 bases, with 17 bases between. Germline-derived CDR1 and CDR2 are LNHDA and SQIVND (reference sequence). The CDR3 consists of 16 residues. This CDR3 reads CASSIFSRVALYGYTF. The CDR3 DNA sequence: TGTGCCAGTAGTATATTTTCGCGGGTAGCCCTCTATGGCTACACCTTC.

The rearrangement joins TRBV5-4 to TRBJ1-3, with D possibly TRBD1 on 5 matching bases. CDR1 and CDR2 (germline): SGHNT, YYREEE (reference sequence). This CDR3 has 12 amino acids. The V end was cut by 4 bases, the J end by 9 bases, with 11 bases between. The CDR3 coding sequence is TGTGCCAGCAGCGGGGCAGGTTTCACCATATATTTT. Translating gives CASSGAGFTIYF.

This chain connects TRBV2 to TRBJ2-6; 7 bases align to TRBD1. Germline assignment: CDR1 SNHLY and CDR2 FYNNEI. The length of the CDR3 is 14 residues. V lost 6 bases and J lost 11; bases outside the gene matches: 10. The CDR3 reads CASSSQGTPHVLTF. CDR3 sequence (DNA): TGTGCCAGCAGCTCACAGGGGACGCCGCACGTCCTGACTTTC.

This clone was seen a single time. The chain has TRBV11-3 and TRBJ2-4; no reliable D call. CDR1 is SGHNT, CDR2 YENEEA, per germline. This CDR3 has 16 residues. Trimming took 5 bases from V and 3 from J, leaving 17 bases between them. CDR3 DNA sequence: TGTGCCAGCAGCATCTCAGACGCGGCCGTCAAAAACATTCAGTACTTC. As protein: CASSISDAAVKNIQYF.